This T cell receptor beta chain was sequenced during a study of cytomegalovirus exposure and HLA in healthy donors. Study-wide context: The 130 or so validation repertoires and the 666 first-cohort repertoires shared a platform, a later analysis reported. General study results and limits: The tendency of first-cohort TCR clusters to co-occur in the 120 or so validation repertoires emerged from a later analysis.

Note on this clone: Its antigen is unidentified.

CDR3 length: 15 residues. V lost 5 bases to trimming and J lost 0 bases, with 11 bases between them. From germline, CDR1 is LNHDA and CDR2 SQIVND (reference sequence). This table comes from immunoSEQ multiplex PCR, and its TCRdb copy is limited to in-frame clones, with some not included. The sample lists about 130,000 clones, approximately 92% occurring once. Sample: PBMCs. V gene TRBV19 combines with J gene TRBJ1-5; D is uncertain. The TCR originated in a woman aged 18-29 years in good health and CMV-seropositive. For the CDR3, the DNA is TGTGCCAGTAGTTGGAGGGCCCATAGCAATCAGCCCCAGCATTTT. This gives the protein CASSWRAHSNQPQHF. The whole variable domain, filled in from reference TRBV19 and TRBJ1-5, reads DGGITQSPKYLFRKEGQNVTLSCEQNLNHDAMYWYRQDPGQGLRLIYYSQIVNDFQKGDIAEGYSVSREKKESFPLTVTSAQKNPTAFYLCASSWRAHSNQPQHFGDGTRLSIL.